The 25 T cell receptor beta chains given below trace back to one sample, sequenced in a study of OX40 agonist ivuxolimab in advanced cancers. The table came from immunoSEQ multiplex PCR; TCRdb's copy has only in-frame clones and leaves some out. The sample yields about 83,000 clones, under 95% seen once. The input for sequencing was CD4+ or CD8+ T cells sorted from blood, taken in a trial of the OX40 agonist ivuxolimab. The receptors here all came from an adult with an advanced solid tumor such as melanoma, head and neck, liver or kidney cancer.

This clone showed up just a few times. The CDR3 bases are TGTGCCAGCAGTTTTTACCGGGACAGAGTCAATCAGCCCCAGCATTTT. Protein sequence: CASSFYRDRVNQPQHF. The V call is TRBV28, the J call TRBJ1-5, with 7 bases that match TRBD1. The CDR3 contains 16 residues. Germline-derived CDR1 and CDR2 are MDHEN and SYDVKM. Trimming cost V 3 bases and J 3 bases; bases outside gene matches: 8.

The V and J genes are TRBV7-3 and TRBJ2-3; no clear D gene. The CDR3 spans 14 residues. Germline CDR1 reads SGHTA; CDR2 reads FQGTGA. Trimming left V 5 bases short and J 3 bases short, with 12 bases between. The CDR3 DNA sequence: TGTGCCAGCAGCCCCCTAAGTGCAACAGATACGCAGTATTTT. It specifies CASSPLSATDTQYF.

The DNA of the CDR3 is TGTGCCAGCAGTTCCCGCCTAGGGGCCAAAAACATTCAGTACTTC. Translation gives CASSSRLGAKNIQYF. The chain links TRBV11-3 to TRBJ2-4, with no clear D. Germline V lookup: CDR1 SGHNT, CDR2 YENEEA. Trimming stripped 6 bases from V and 1 base from J, with 13 bases between. The CDR3 extends over 15 amino acids. Drawing the rest from reference TRBV11-3 and TRBJ2-4, the complete variable domain is EAGVVQSPRYKIIEKKQPVAFWCNPISGHNTLYWYLQNLGQGPELLIRYENEEAVDDSQLPKDRFSAERLKGVDSTLKIQPAELGDSAVYLCASSSRLGAKNIQYFGAGTRLSVL.

The chain employs TRBV19 and TRBJ2-2, with a possible D match to TRBD1 (6 bases). The V end lost 7 bases, the J end lost 1 base, and 10 bases lay between the germline ends. The CDR3 contains 14 residues. Germline values: CDR1 LNHDA, CDR2 SQIVND (reference sequence). CDR3 sequence reads: CASTGTLNTGELFF. As DNA, the CDR3 is TGTGCCAGTACCGGGACATTGAACACCGGGGAGCTGTTTTTT.

The CDR3 DNA follows: TGTGCCAGCAGCGCCCCCGGGACATCGCCCTACAATGAGCAGTTCTTC. Amino acid sequence: CASSAPGTSPYNEQFF. The genes are TRBV9 and TRBJ2-1, with D tentatively TRBD1 (6 bases). The germline CDR1 and CDR2 sequences are SGDLS and YYNGEE. Trimming left V 3 bases short and J 2 bases short, with 15 bases between. The CDR3 is 16 residues long. The whole variable domain, filled in from reference TRBV9 and TRBJ2-1, reads DSGVTQTPKHLITATGQRVTLRCSPRSGDLSVYWYQQSLDQGLQFLIQYYNGEERAKGNILERFSAQQFPDLHSELNLSSLELGDSALYFCASSAPGTSPYNEQFFGPGTRLTVL.

This chain links TRBV19 with TRBJ1-1, with D maybe TRBD1 (5 bases). The CDR3 is made up of 18 amino acids. V dropped 4 bases and J dropped 2 bases, with 23 bases sitting between them. Germline lookup yields CDR1 LNHDA and CDR2 SQIVND (reference sequence). CDR3 bases: TGTGCCAGTAGTACTTCAACCGGGACCAACTCACCTAACACTGAAGCTTTCTTT. Translating it yields CASSTSTGTNSPNTEAFF.

This clone was detected only a few times. The chain combines TRBV7-9 with TRBJ1-6; D unresolved. The length of the CDR3 is 12 residues. With 2 bases removed from V and 9 bases from J, the gap between germline ends came to 5 bases. Germline values: CDR1 SEHNR, CDR2 FQNEAQ (reference sequence). The CDR3 spells CASSLSGSPLHF. In DNA form, the CDR3 reads TGTGCCAGCAGCTTAAGTGGTTCACCCCTCCACTTT.

The chain carries TRBV5-1 and TRBJ2-1; TRBD1 is a possible D gene (6 bases). Germline V gives CDR1 SGHRS, CDR2 YFSETQ. V was trimmed by 4 bases and J by 4 bases, leaving 12 bases between them. The CDR3 is 14 amino acids. This CDR3 reads CASSLGQNYNEQFF. For the CDR3, the DNA is TGCGCCAGCAGCCTCGGACAGAATTACAATGAGCAGTTCTTC.

About this clone itself: The junction differs from germline at one of its ends, possibly a read error. The chain uses TRBV29-1 and TRBJ2-1; no firm D call. The CDR3 contains 11 residues. Germline CDR1 reads SQVTM; CDR2 reads ANQGSEA. The CDR3 nucleotides are TGCAGGGTTGGATACCTTAATGAGCAGTTCTTC. Translation: CRVGYLNEQFF.

The chain joins TRBV11-3 to TRBJ2-3, with D perhaps matching TRBD2 (5 bases). Looked up from germline, CDR1 is SGHNT and CDR2 is YENEEA. The ends were cut back, 4 bases at V and 0 bases at J, with 14 bases in the middle. This CDR3 spans 16 amino acids. The DNA for the CDR3 is TGTGCCAGCAGCTCCTCCTCGGGGTTTAGCACAGATACGCAGTATTTT. This encodes CASSSSSGFSTDTQYF.

The rearrangement uses TRBV15 and TRBJ2-7, with 7 bases aligning to TRBD1. The trim removed 0 bases at V and 1 base at J, leaving 3 bases unmatched. Germline V gives CDR1 LNHNV, CDR2 YYDKDF (reference sequence). The CDR3 is 15 amino acids. The DNA for the CDR3 is TGTGCCACCAGCAGAGATCTGGGACAGTCCTACGAGCAGTACTTC. Translated: CATSRDLGQSYEQYF.

This chain joins TRBV30 and TRBJ2-7, with D perhaps given as TRBD1 or TRBD2 (5 bases each). CDR1 GTSNPN and CDR2 SVGIG come from the germline V gene (reference sequence). The CDR3 runs to 13 residues. V was trimmed by 8 bases and J by 5 bases, leaving 19 bases between them. CDR3 region: CAGEPQGVNEQYF. The DNA of the CDR3 is TGTGCCGGGGAGCCTCAAGGGGTCAACGAGCAGTACTTC. The full variable domain, its missing parts supplied by reference TRBV30 and TRBJ2-7, is SQTIHQWPATLVQPVGSPLSLECTVEGTSNPNLYWYRQAAGRGLQLLFYSVGIGQISSEVPQNLSASRPQDRQFILSSKKLLLSDSGFYLCAGEPQGVNEQYFGPGTRLTVT.

The CDR3 DNA follows: TGTGCCAGCAGCTGGGCGGCAGGGTCTAACACCGGGGAGCTGTTTTTT. It encodes CASSWAAGSNTGELFF. This chain links TRBV5-5 with TRBJ2-2; tentatively, D is TRBD1 (5 bases). V was trimmed by 3 bases and J by 2 bases, leaving 14 bases between them. Germline CDR1 reads SGHKS; CDR2 reads YYEKEE (reference sequence). The CDR3 has 16 amino acids.

This clone was seen a single time. The chain has TRBV18 and TRBJ1-5; TRBD1 matches 8 bases. CDR3 length: 16 amino acids. In germline, CDR1 is KGHSH, CDR2 LQKENI. The V gene end was trimmed by 2 bases and the J gene end by 7 bases; junction bases not matched to a gene: 10. The CDR3 region is CASSPGKDRAAQPQHF. CDR3 DNA sequence: TGTGCCAGCTCACCAGGGAAGGACAGGGCCGCACAGCCCCAGCATTTT.

The chain combines TRBV9 with TRBJ1-1; 8 bases map to TRBD1. The length of the CDR3 is 14 residues. V was clipped by 5 bases and J by 3 bases; unmatched bases: 6. CDR1 and CDR2 (germline): SGDLS, YYNGEE. The CDR3 sequence is CASSRTGWDTEAFF. CDR3 in DNA: TGTGCCAGCAGTAGGACAGGGTGGGACACTGAAGCTTTCTTT.

V gene TRBV6-7 combines with J gene TRBJ2-2; possibly TRBD1 for D (6 bases). TRBV6-7 is identified as an open reading frame with a role that is uncertain. The CDR3 spans 15 residues. Trimming took off 2 bases at V and 5 bases at J, with 12 bases between the two ends. The CDR3 bases are TGTGCCAGCAGTTACCCGGACAGAGGGACCGGGGAGCTGTTTTTT. Its protein is CASSYPDRGTGELFF.

V gene TRBV25-1 combines with J gene TRBJ2-1; 7 bases match TRBD1. The CDR3 has 14 residues. After removal of 8 bases from V and 4 bases from J, the junction contained 8 bases not matched to a gene. Germline V gene sequence: CDR1 MGHDK, CDR2 SYGVNS. CDR3 sequence (DNA): TGTGCCAGCCGAAGACAGGGATTGTACAATGAGCAGTTCTTC. It is translated as CASRRQGLYNEQFF.

This clone appeared a single time. V gene TRBV5-1 combines with J gene TRBJ1-4; 11 nucleotides match TRBD1. After removal of 5 bases from V and 7 bases from J, the junction contained 4 bases not matched to a gene. CDR3 length: 14 residues. Germline V lookup: CDR1 SGHRS, CDR2 YFSETQ. CDR3 DNA sequence: TGCGCCAGCAGTCCCGGGACAGGGGGTGAAAAACTGTTTTTT. This encodes CASSPGTGGEKLFF.

This chain joins TRBV5-1 and TRBJ1-1; D unresolved. Germline V gives CDR1 SGHRS, CDR2 YFSETQ. V lost 2 bases and J 4 bases, leaving 12 bases between the germline ends. The CDR3 has 14 amino acids. In DNA form, the CDR3 reads TGCGCCAGCAGCTTCTCTCTCGAAGGCACTGAAGCTTTCTTT. Residues: CASSFSLEGTEAFF. The variable domain in full, completed from reference TRBV5-1 and TRBJ1-1, reads KAGVTQTPRYLIKTRGQQVTLSCSPISGHRSVSWYQQTPGQGLQFLFEYFSETQRNKGNFPGRFSGRQFSNSRSEMNVSTLELGDSALYLCASSFSLEGTEAFFGQGTRLTVV.

The chain links TRBV7-9 to TRBJ2-3, with D hard to call. The CDR3 length is 13 residues. Trimming stripped 3 bases from V and 2 bases from J, with 6 bases between. Germline CDR1 reads SEHNR; CDR2 reads FQNEAQ (reference sequence). CDR3 region: CASSLSSTDTQYF. The DNA of the CDR3 is TGTGCCAGCAGCTTGTCCTCCACAGATACGCAGTATTTT.

The rearrangement links TRBV19 to TRBJ1-1, with D tentatively TRBD1 (5 bases). Germline V gives CDR1 LNHDA, CDR2 SQIVND (reference sequence). The CDR3 spans 14 residues. The V gene lost 3 bases and the J gene lost 0 bases, with 8 bases spanning the gap. CDR3 in amino acids: CASSIRDLNTEAFF. The CDR3 nucleotides are TGTGCCAGTAGTATCCGGGACCTGAACACTGAAGCTTTCTTT. The full variable domain, in which reference TRBV19 and TRBJ1-1 provide the parts outside the CDR3, is DGGITQSPKYLFRKEGQNVTLSCEQNLNHDAMYWYRQDPGQGLRLIYYSQIVNDFQKGDIAEGYSVSREKKESFPLTVTSAQKNPTAFYLCASSIRDLNTEAFFGQGTRLTVV.

V usage is TRBV7-8 and J usage is TRBJ1-3; D uncertain. This CDR3 contains 14 residues. Germline CDR1 reads SGHVS; CDR2 reads FQNEAQ. V shed 9 bases and J shed 2 bases, with 14 bases lying between them. The CDR3 DNA sequence: TGTGCCAGTTCCTCAAGGGTGGCTGGAAACACCATATATTTT. Protein: CASSSRVAGNTIYF.

This clone has only one observation. The rearrangement uses TRBV5-1 and TRBJ2-5, with D possibly TRBD2 on 6 matching bases. The J call may be incorrect, as the DNA end agrees better with TRBJ2-7. The CDR3 runs to 16 residues. CDR1 and CDR2 from the germline V gene are SGHRS and YFSETQ. The CDR3 sequence is CASSLVPSSVSYEQYF. The CDR3 DNA sequence: TGCGCCAGCAGCTTGGTTCCCTCTAGCGTATCGTACGAGCAGTACTTC.

The rearrangement joins TRBV7-2 to TRBJ2-7; tentative D call: TRBD1 (6 bases). The CDR3 is made up of 16 amino acids. Germline V gives CDR1 SGHTA, CDR2 FQGNSA. V gave up 5 bases and J gave up 3 bases, with 20 bases separating them. The CDR3 loop reads CASSPERERGFYEQYF. CDR3 in DNA: TGTGCCAGCAGCCCAGAGAGGGAAAGGGGGTTCTACGAGCAGTACTTC.

The J gene is TRBJ2-2, the V gene TRBV7-8; TRBD1 is a possible D gene (6 bases). The germline V gene has CDR1 SGHVS and CDR2 FQNEAQ. Trimming shortened V by 6 bases and J by 1 base, and 12 bases separated the two germline ends. There are 15 residues in the CDR3. The CDR3 spells CASRLDRLNTGELFF. CDR3 sequence (DNA): TGTGCCAGCAGGCTCGACAGGCTGAACACCGGGGAGCTGTTTTTT. Together with reference TRBV7-8 and TRBJ2-2, the CDR3 gives the full variable domain: GAGVSQSPRYKVAKRGQDVALRCDPISGHVSLFWYQQALGQGPEFLTYFQNEAQLDKSGLPSDRFFAERPEGSVSTLKIQRTQQEDSAVYLCASRLDRLNTGELFFGEGSRLTVL.